The rows below give T cell receptor beta chains drawn from one sample of a study of T cell responses to AZD1222 COVID-19 vaccine. The repertoire was sequenced with immunoSEQ multiplex PCR; TCRdb's copy has only in-frame clones and lacks some. The data show 120,000 or so clones, 85% to 90% seen once. Here the sequenced sample was peripheral blood, taken 28 days after the second AZD1222 dose. The receptors come from an adult who received the AZD1222 COVID-19 vaccine. Each CDR3 is given with its conserved first and last residue. Fields, in order: V gene, J gene, CDR3 protein.

>TRBV29-1|TRBJ2-7
CSVEVPGQGIPFYEQYF
>TRBV5-4|TRBJ2-7
CASNRGGAGDYEQYF
>TRBV19|TRBJ2-6
CASSGRGTGGRSGANVLTF
>TRBV5-8|TRBJ1-5
CASSLLGIGSNQPQHF
>TRBV11-2|TRBJ2-7
CASSLTLFGGLSSYEQYF
>TRBV6-2/TRBV6-3|TRBJ2-7
CASSRLAGGYEQYF
>TRBV25-1|TRBJ1-1
CASSEAGLNTEAFF
>TRBV14|TRBJ2-7
CASSPQTVRERLGPYEQYF
>TRBV7-2|TRBJ2-3
CASSLTTYRTDTQYF
>TRBV7-2|TRBJ2-1
CASSLGGGRAGNEQFF
>TRBV19|TRBJ2-1
CASSQIVRGNEQFF
>TRBV12-3/TRBV12-4|TRBJ1-3
CASSPTGGNTIYF
>TRBV6-1|TRBJ2-1
CASSEGTSFF
>TRBV21-1|TRBJ2-7
CASPGQGTTYEQYF
>TRBV7-3|TRBJ2-5
CASSLGRGETQYF
>TRBV21-1|TRBJ1-4
CASSSLGIATNEKLFF
>TRBV4-1|TRBJ1-1
CASSQSGGEAFF
>TRBV18|TRBJ2-7
CASSPPGASYEQYF
>TRBV15|TRBJ1-4
CATSSGEGDEKLFF
>TRBV30|TRBJ2-7
CAWSVRVGTEQYF
>TRBV3-1/TRBV3-2|TRBJ2-2
CASSGRLAGGTGELFF
>TRBV11-3|TRBJ2-7
CASRPTRDGNHEQYF
>TRBV18|TRBJ2-7
CASSPAGYEQYF
>TRBV7-3|TRBJ2-1
CASSLSSPQAGNEQFF
>TRBV5-6|TRBJ2-7
CASSLGNRGEQYF
>TRBV3-1/TRBV3-2|TRBJ1-1
CASRRQSHTEAFF
>TRBV29-1|TRBJ2-5
CSVEGGDNYHETQYF
>TRBV7-3|TRBJ2-7
CASSLTAGNYEQYF
>TRBV6-2/TRBV6-3|TRBJ2-5
CASSPPGQETQYF
>TRBV6-5|TRBJ1-6
CASRQDQYSPLHF
>TRBV5-1|TRBJ1-1
CASSLAAGNTEAFF
>TRBV19|TRBJ2-7
CASSIGMGGAYEQYF
>TRBV2|TRBJ2-7
CASSEGTGYEQYF
>TRBV5-4|TRBJ2-3
CASSLADTQYF
>TRBV21-1|TRBJ1-1
CASSKKGDRVGQGFVEAFF
>TRBV11-3|TRBJ2-3
CASNLAGADTQYF
>TRBV19|TRBJ1-1
CASSIGRVDKAFF
>TRBV5-1|TRBJ2-7
CASSFGRGNSYEQYF
>TRBV11-3|TRBJ1-5
CASSLDSSSGRPQHF
>TRBV7-9|TRBJ2-6
CASSRDRLAGANVLTF
>TRBV7-2|TRBJ2-5
CASSFGSREGQETQYF
>TRBV6-5|TRBJ2-7
CASTRLAGTYEQYF
>TRBV21-1|TRBJ2-3
CASSKTTHLCRLAGGSDTQYF
>TRBV19|TRBJ2-1
CASSHDGAPPYNEQFF
>TRBV3-1/TRBV3-2|TRBJ2-4
CASSQAGGDIQYF
>TRBV16|TRBJ1-2
CASSPGLGGYGYTF
>TRBV11-1|TRBJ2-3
CASELADTQYF
>TRBV11-3|TRBJ2-7
CASSLEWAAEQYF
>TRBV18|TRBJ1-4
CASSPDRTGEKLFF
>TRBV5-1|TRBJ1-2
CASRGVGALYGYTF
>TRBV11-3|TRBJ1-4
CASSPPGRGKLFF
>TRBV30|TRBJ2-2
CAWSVSVLFGTLNTGELFF
>TRBV7-3|TRBJ1-6
CASSFDGAGGYSPLHF
>TRBV2|TRBJ2-5
CASSRTPQETQYF